The next 10 T cell receptor beta chains were all read from a single sample in a study of shared clonotypes between healthy human individuals. Profiled with immunoSEQ multiplex PCR; TCRdb holds only in-frame clones, not every one. The table has around 720,000 clones, 55% to 85% seen once. The sequenced sample consisted of memory CD4+ T cells sorted from blood. Subset meaning: CD45RA-negative fraction. The receptors were gathered from a woman aged 30 to 39 in good health.

The chain combines TRBV27 with TRBJ2-5, with unresolved D. The CDR3 runs 13 residues. Germline CDR1 and CDR2: MNHEY and SMNVEV (reference sequence). Trimming left V 5 bases short and J 4 bases short, with 11 bases between. The CDR3 here is CASSMTLAETQYF. The CDR3 DNA reads TGTGCCAGCAGTATGACTCTTGCAGAGACCCAGTACTTC.

This chain links TRBV19 with TRBJ1-2; D is undetermined. The CDR3 is 14 amino acids. V was pared by 5 bases and J by 2 bases, with 12 bases between. Germline V gives CDR1 LNHDA, CDR2 SQIVND (reference sequence). The chain's CDR3 is CASSPAPKNYGYTF. In DNA, the CDR3 is TGTGCCAGTAGTCCTGCCCCGAAGAACTATGGCTACACCTTC.

The rearrangement links TRBV5-1 to TRBJ2-6, with D hard to call. Trimming took off 0 bases at V and 8 bases at J, with 9 bases between the two ends. The CDR3 contains 14 residues. Per germline, CDR1 SGHRS and CDR2 YFSETQ. CDR3 sequence (DNA): TGCGCCAGCAGCTTGGTTCAAGGGTCCAACGTCCTGACTTTC. It codes for CASSLVQGSNVLTF.

The chain uses TRBV5-6 and TRBJ2-7; D is ambiguous. Germline V gene lookup returns CDR1 SGHDT and CDR2 YYEEEE. V was cut by 4 bases and J by 3 bases, with 17 bases left in between. The CDR3 length is 15 residues. The CDR3: CASSPGPSAYYEQYF. The CDR3 nucleotides read TGTGCCAGCAGCCCCGGGCCTTCGGCATACTACGAGCAGTACTTC. Full variable domain (rest looked up from reference TRBV5-6 and TRBJ2-7): DAGVTQSPTHLIKTRGQQVTLRCSPKSGHDTVSWYQQALGQGPQFIFQYYEEEERQRGNFPDRFSGHQFPNYSSELNVNALLLGDSALYLCASSPGPSAYYEQYFGPGTRLTVT.

The V and J genes are TRBV11-2 and TRBJ1-1; D call uncertain. The CDR3 runs to 14 residues. With 3 bases removed from V and 6 bases from J, the gap between germline ends came to 14 bases. Germline CDR1 reads SGHAT; CDR2 reads FQNNGV. CDR3 sequence: CASSLDQVRAEAFF. The CDR3 nucleotides are TGTGCCAGCAGCTTGGATCAGGTTCGCGCTGAAGCTTTCTTT.

This clone showed up just a few times. CDR3 amino acids: CASSLQIDTQYF. For the CDR3, the DNA is TGCGCCAGCAGCTTGCAGATAGATACGCAGTATTTT. The chain has TRBV5-1 and TRBJ2-3, with D hard to call. Trimming took 1 base from V and 5 from J, leaving 5 bases between them. The CDR3 is 12 amino acids. Germline V gene data show CDR1 as SGHRS and CDR2 as YFSETQ.

This clone has a handful of counts. The V and J genes are TRBV5-1 and TRBJ1-2; D unclear. The germline CDR1 and CDR2 sequences are SGHRS and YFSETQ. V shed 3 bases and J shed 8 bases, with 20 bases lying between them. The CDR3 totals 15 residues. The CDR3 DNA sequence: TGCGCCAGCAGCTCAACTCCGGGCCAGGCAAGGGGCTACACCTTC. It codes for CASSSTPGQARGYTF.

The V gene is TRBV15, the J gene TRBJ2-2; D is possibly TRBD2 (6 bases). V was pared by 7 bases and J by 0 bases, with 12 bases between. The CDR3 runs 15 residues. Germline loops: CDR1 LNHNV, CDR2 YYDKDF (reference sequence). The CDR3 bases are TGTGCCACCACCGGCGGGGTGACGAACACCGGGGAGCTGTTTTTT. This gives the protein CATTGGVTNTGELFF.

V gene TRBV10-3 combines with J gene TRBJ2-3, with D possibly matching TRBD2 (5 bases). Germline V gives CDR1 ENHRY, CDR2 SYGVKD. The CDR3 totals 14 residues. Deletions cut 6 bases from V and 4 bases from J, with 14 bases between. The DNA for the CDR3 is TGTGCCATCAGCGACGGTACTAGGTCAGATACGCAGTATTTT. Translation: CAISDGTRSDTQYF.

This clone was seen at least ten times. The chain joins TRBV5-1 to TRBJ2-5, with a weak D call TRBD2 (6 bases). The CDR3 has 15 amino acids. Trimming left V 1 base short and J 2 bases short, with 12 bases between. Germline lookup yields CDR1 SGHRS and CDR2 YFSETQ. The CDR3 is CASSLSGDEQETQYF. CDR3 nucleotide sequence: TGCGCCAGCAGCTTGTCGGGGGACGAACAAGAGACCCAGTACTTC.